There are a few counts of the clone carrying this T cell receptor beta chain. This sample stems from a study of identical twins. V dropped 3 bases and J dropped 5; count of bases not matched to a gene: 6. The CDR3 is 14 residues long. The V gene's germline CDR1 is ENHRY and CDR2 SYGVKD. TCRdb re-called the 5' RACE reads through MiXCR, storing one row per CDR3 protein. Here the sample spans 200,000 to 300,000 distinct CDR3 sequences, roughly 10% being singletons. Healthy Caucasians provided all donations. The V gene is TRBV10-3, the J gene TRBJ1-2; TRBD1 agrees at 7 bases. The sequenced material came from memory T cells sorted from blood. The origin of this receptor is a man aged 50 to 60 in good health. In nucleotides, the CDR3 is TGTGCCATCAGTGAAAGGGGGCAAGGGTATGGCTACACCTTC. Protein product: CAISERGQGYGYTF.